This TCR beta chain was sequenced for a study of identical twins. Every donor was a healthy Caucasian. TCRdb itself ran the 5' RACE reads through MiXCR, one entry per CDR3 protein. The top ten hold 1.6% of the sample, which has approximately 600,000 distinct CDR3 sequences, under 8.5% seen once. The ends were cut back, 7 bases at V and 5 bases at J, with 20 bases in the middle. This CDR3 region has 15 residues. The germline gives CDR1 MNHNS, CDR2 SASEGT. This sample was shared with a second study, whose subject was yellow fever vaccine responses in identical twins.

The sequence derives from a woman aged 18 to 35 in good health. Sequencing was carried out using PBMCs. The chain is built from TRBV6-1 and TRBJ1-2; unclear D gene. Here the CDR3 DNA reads TGTGCCAGCACCCCTAAGGGCAGGAGTATTTATGGCTACACCTTC. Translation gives CASTPKGRSIYGYTF.